This T cell receptor (beta chain) was retrieved from a study of blood T cell repertoires in COVID-19. The CDR3 runs 15 residues. The V and J ends lost 10 bases and 4 bases, in that order; junction bases with no gene match: 13. Germline lookup yields CDR1 SNHLY and CDR2 FYNNEI. Profiled with immunoSEQ multiplex PCR; TCRdb holds only in-frame clones, not every one. The repertoire holds 150,000 to 200,000 clones, with 80% to 90% as singletons. The receptor's source is a young woman who had recovered from COVID-19. Sequenced: PBMCs or T cells enriched from blood (not recorded which). The chain combines TRBV2 with TRBJ2-7; 10 bases are a match to TRBD1. The CDR3 nucleotides are TGTGCCATATTATACCGGGACAGGGGTGCTTACGAGCAGTACTTC. It specifies CAILYRDRGAYEQYF.